This T cell receptor (beta chain) was identified in a study of blood T cell repertoires in COVID-19. Using immunoSEQ multiplex PCR, the repertoire was profiled, and TCRdb retains in-frame clones only, with some absent. The sample lists 200,000 to 250,000 clones; 70% to 90% were seen once. Self-reported history from a screening survey and questionnaire set each donor's cohort. V gave up 4 bases and J gave up 1 base; unmatched junction bases: 4. Germline-derived CDR1 and CDR2 are MDHEN and SYDVKM. The CDR3 extends over 15 amino acids. The chain employs TRBV28 and TRBJ2-4, with 7 bases that match TRBD2. Input material: PBMCs or T cells enriched from blood (not recorded which). This sequence originates from a woman in her forties or fifties with acute COVID-19. CDR3: CASSWGTIAKNIQYF. DNA for the CDR3: TGTGCCAGCAGTTGGGGGACTATCGCCAAAAACATTCAGTACTTC.